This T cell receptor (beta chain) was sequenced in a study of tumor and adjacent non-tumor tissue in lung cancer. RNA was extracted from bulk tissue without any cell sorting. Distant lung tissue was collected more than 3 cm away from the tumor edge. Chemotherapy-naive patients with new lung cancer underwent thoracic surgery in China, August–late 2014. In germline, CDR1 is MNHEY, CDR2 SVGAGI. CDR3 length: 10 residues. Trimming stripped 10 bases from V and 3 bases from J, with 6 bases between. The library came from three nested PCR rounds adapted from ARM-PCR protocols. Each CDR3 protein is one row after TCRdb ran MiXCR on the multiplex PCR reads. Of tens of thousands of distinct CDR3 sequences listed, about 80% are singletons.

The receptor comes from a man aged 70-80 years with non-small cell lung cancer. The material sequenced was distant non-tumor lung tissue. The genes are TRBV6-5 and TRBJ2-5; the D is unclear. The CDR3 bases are TGTGCCATAAAGAAAGAGACCCAGTACTTC. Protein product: CAIKKETQYF.